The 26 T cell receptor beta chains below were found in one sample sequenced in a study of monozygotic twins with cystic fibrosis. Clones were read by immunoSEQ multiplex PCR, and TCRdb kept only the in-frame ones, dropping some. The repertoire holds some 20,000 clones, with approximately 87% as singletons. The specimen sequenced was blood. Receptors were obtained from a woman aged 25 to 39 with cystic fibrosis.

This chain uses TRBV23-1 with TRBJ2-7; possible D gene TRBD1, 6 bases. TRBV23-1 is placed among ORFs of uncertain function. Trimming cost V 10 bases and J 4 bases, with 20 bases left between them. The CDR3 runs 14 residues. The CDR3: CATSLRDIEYEQYF. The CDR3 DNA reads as TGCGCCACCTCTCTTAGGGACATCGAATACGAGCAGTACTTC.

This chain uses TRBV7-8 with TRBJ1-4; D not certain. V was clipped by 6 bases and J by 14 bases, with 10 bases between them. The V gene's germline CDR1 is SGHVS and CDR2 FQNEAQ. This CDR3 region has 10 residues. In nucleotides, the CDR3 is TGTGCCAGCAGTGGTAGAAAGCTGTTTTTT. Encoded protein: CASSGRKLFF.

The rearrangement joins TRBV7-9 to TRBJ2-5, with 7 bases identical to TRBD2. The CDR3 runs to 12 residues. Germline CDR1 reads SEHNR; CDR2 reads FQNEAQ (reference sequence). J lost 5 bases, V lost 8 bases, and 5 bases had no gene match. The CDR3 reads CASGQGGETQYF. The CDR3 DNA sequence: TGTGCCAGCGGGCAGGGAGGGGAGACCCAGTACTTC.

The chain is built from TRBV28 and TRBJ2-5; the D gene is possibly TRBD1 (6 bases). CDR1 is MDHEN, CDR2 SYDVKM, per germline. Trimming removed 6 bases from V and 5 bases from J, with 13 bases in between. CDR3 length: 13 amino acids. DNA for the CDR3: TGTGCCAGCAGGCGTGGGGGCTGGGAGACCCAGTACTTC. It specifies CASRRGGWETQYF.

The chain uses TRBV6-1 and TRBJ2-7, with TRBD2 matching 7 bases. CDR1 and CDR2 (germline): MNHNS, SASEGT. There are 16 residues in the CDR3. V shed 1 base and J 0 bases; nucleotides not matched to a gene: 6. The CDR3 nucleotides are TGTGCCAGCAGTGAAGAGTTTGCGGGGGACTCCTACGAGCAGTACTTC. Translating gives CASSEEFAGDSYEQYF.

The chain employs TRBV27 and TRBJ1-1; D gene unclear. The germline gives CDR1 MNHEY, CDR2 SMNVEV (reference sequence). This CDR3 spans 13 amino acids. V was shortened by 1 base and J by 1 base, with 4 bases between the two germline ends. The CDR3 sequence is CASSLYRNTEAFF. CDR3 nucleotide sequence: TGTGCCAGCAGTTTATACAGGAACACTGAAGCTTTCTTT.

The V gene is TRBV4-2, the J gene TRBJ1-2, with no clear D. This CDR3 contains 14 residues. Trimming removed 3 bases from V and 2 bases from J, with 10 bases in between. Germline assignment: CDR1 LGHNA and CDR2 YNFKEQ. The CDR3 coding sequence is TGTGCCAGCAGCCACGTAGGGCAGAACTATGGCTACACCTTC. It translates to CASSHVGQNYGYTF.

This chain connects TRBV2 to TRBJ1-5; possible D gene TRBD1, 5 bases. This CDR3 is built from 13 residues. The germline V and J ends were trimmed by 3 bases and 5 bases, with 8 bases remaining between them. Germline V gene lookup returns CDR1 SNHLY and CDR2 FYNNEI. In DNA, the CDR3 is TGTGCCAGCAGTGATTGGGGGGATCAGCCCCAGCATTTT. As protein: CASSDWGDQPQHF.

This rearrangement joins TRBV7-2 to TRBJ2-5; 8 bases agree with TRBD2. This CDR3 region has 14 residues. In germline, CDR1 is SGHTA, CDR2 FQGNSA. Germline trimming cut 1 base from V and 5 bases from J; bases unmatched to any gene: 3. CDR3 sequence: CASSLVPGGETQYF. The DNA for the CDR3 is TGTGCCAGCAGCTTAGTCCCGGGGGGGGAGACCCAGTACTTC.

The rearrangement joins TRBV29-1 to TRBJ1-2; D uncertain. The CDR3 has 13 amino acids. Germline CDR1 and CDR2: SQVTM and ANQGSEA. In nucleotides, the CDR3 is TGCAGTCATAGGGCGGGTCAAGGCGGTGGCTACACCTTC. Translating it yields CSHRAGQGGGYTF.

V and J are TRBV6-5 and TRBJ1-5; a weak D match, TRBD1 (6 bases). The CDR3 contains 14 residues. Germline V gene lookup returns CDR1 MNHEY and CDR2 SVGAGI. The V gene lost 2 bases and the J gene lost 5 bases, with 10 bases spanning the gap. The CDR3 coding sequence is TGTGCCAGCAGTTACGTCGCAGGGGATCAGCCCCAGCATTTT. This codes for CASSYVAGDQPQHF.

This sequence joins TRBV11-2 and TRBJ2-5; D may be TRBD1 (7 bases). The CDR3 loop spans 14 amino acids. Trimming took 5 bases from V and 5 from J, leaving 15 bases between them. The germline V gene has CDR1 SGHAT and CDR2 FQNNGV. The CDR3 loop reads CASSRGAGGETQYF. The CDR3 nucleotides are TGTGCCAGCAGCCGCGGGGCAGGGGGGGAGACCCAGTACTTC.

The CDR3: CASSPSWTDTQYF. CDR3 sequence (DNA): TGTGCCAGCAGCCCGTCTTGGACAGATACGCAGTATTTT. The V gene is TRBV27, the J gene TRBJ2-3; D unresolved. Trimming removed 6 bases from V and 3 bases from J, with 10 bases in between. The CDR3 is 13 amino acids. The V gene's germline CDR1 is MNHEY and CDR2 SMNVEV (reference sequence).

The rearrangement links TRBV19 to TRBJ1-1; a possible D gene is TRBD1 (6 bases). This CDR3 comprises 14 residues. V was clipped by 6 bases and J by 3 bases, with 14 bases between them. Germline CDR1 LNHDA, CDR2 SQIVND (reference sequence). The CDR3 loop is CASRLGHPDTEAFF. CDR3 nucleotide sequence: TGTGCCAGTAGACTGGGACACCCGGACACTGAAGCTTTCTTT.

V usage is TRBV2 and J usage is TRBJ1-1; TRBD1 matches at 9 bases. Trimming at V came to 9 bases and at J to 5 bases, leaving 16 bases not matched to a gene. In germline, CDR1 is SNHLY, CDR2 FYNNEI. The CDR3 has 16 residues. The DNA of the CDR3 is TGTGCCAGTAGAGAGTCCCTGGACAGGGGTGGGACTGAAGCTTTCTTT. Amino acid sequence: CASRESLDRGGTEAFF.

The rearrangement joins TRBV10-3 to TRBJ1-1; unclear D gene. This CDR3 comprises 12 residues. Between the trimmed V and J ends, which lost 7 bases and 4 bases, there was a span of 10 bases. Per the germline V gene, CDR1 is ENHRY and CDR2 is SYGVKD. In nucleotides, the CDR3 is TGTGCCATCAAAAAGGAGGCCACTGAAGCTTTCTTT. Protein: CAIKKEATEAFF.

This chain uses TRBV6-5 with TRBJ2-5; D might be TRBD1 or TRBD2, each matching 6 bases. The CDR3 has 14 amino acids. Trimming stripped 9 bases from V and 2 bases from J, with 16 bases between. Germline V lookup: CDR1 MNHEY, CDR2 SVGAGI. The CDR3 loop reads CASRPGGIQETQYF. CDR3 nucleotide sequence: TGTGCCAGTCGTCCCGGGGGCATTCAAGAGACCCAGTACTTC.

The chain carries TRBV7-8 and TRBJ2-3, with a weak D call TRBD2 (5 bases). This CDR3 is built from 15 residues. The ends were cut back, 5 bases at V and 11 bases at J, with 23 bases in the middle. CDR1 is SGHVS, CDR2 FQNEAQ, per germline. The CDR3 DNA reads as TGTGCCAGCAGCCTAGATGAGGGTAGCGTAGTTATGCAGTATTTT. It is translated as CASSLDEGSVVMQYF.

CDR3 nucleotides: TGTGCCAGCAGAAATGACAGGGAAGCCTCCTACAATGAGCAGTTCTTC. Protein: CASRNDREASYNEQFF. The chain employs TRBV2 and TRBJ2-1; TRBD1 aligns across 7 bases. The junction had 8 bases not matched to a gene; V was cut back by 6 bases and J by 0 bases. The germline V gene has CDR1 SNHLY and CDR2 FYNNEI. This CDR3 comprises 16 residues.

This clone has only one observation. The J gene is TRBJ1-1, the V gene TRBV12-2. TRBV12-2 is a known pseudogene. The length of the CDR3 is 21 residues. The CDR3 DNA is TGTGCAAGTCCCATTTTTAGGGGGAAGCGGGCGGATTATCCGAAGTACACTGAAGCTTTCTTT. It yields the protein CASPIFRGKRADYPKYTEAFF.

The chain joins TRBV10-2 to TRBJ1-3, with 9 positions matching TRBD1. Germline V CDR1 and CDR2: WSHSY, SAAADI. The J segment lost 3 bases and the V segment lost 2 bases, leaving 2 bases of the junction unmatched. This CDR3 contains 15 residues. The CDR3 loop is CASSEGQGSGNTIYF. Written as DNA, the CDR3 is TGCGCCAGCAGTGAGGGACAGGGGAGTGGAAACACCATATATTTT.

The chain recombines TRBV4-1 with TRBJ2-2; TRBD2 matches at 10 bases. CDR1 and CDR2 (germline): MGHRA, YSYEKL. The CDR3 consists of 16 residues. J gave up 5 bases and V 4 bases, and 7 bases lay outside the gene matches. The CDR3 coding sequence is TGCGCCAGCAGCCCAAGCGGGGGGGCCTGGACCGGGGAGCTGTTTTTT. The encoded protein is CASSPSGGAWTGELFF.

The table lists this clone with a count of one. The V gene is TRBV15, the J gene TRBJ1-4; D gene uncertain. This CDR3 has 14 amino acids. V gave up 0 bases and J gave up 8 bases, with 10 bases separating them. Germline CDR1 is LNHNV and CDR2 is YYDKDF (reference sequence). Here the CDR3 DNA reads TGTGCCACCAGCAGAGACGGACGCGGCGAAAAACTGTTTTTT. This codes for CATSRDGRGEKLFF.

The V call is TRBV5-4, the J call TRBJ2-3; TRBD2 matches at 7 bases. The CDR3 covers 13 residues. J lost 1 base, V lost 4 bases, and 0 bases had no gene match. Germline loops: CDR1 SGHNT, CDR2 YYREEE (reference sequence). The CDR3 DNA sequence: TGTGCCAGCAGCGGGGGGGGCACAGATACGCAGTATTTT. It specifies CASSGGGTDTQYF.

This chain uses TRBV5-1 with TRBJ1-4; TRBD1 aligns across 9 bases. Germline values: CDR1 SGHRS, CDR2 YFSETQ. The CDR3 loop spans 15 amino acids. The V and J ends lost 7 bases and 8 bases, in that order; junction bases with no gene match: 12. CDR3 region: CASGLTGTGWEKLFF. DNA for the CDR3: TGCGCCAGCGGCCTGACCGGGACAGGGTGGGAAAAACTGTTTTTT.

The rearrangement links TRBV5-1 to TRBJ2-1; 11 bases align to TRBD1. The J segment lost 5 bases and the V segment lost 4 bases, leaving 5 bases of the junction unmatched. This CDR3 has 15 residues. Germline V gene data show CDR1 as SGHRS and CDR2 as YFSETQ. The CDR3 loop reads CASSLDRGQNNEQFF. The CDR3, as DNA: TGCGCCAGCAGCCTGGACAGGGGGCAGAACAATGAGCAGTTCTTC. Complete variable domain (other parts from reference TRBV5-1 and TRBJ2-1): KAGVTQTPRYLIKTRGQQVTLSCSPISGHRSVSWYQQTPGQGLQFLFEYFSETQRNKGNFPGRFSGRQFSNSRSEMNVSTLELGDSALYLCASSLDRGQNNEQFFGPGTRLTVL.